This T cell receptor beta chain is drawn from a study of blood T cell repertoires in COVID-19. For the study at large: COVID-19 samples collected from the United States, Italy and Spain covered acute and convalescent phases.

Looked up from germline, CDR1 is LGHDT and CDR2 is YNNKEL (reference sequence). Trimming left V 0 bases short and J 1 base short, with 19 bases between. CDR3 length: 20 residues. The method was immunoSEQ multiplex PCR; TCRdb's version includes in-frame clones alone and lacks a portion of them. The sample has about 220,000 clones; 82% are singletons. The V and J genes are TRBV3-1 (or the pseudogene TRBV3-2) and TRBJ1-6, with D possibly matching TRBD1 (6 bases). The receptor's source is an elderly woman with acute or convalescent COVID-19. Specimen: peripheral blood. The CDR3 is CASSQDWTEEVWSYNSPLHF. Here the CDR3 DNA reads TGTGCCAGCAGCCAAGATTGGACAGAAGAGGTATGGTCCTATAATTCACCCCTCCACTTT.